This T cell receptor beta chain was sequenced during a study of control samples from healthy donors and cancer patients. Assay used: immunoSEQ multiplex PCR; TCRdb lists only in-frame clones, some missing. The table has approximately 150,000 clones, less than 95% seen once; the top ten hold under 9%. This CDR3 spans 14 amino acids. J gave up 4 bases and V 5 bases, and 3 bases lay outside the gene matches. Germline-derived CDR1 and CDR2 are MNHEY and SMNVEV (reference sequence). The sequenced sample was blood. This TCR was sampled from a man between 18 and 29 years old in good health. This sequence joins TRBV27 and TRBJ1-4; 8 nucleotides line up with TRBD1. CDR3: CASSRTGNNEKLFF. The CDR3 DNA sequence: TGTGCCAGCAGTCGGACAGGGAATAATGAAAAACTGTTTTTT.